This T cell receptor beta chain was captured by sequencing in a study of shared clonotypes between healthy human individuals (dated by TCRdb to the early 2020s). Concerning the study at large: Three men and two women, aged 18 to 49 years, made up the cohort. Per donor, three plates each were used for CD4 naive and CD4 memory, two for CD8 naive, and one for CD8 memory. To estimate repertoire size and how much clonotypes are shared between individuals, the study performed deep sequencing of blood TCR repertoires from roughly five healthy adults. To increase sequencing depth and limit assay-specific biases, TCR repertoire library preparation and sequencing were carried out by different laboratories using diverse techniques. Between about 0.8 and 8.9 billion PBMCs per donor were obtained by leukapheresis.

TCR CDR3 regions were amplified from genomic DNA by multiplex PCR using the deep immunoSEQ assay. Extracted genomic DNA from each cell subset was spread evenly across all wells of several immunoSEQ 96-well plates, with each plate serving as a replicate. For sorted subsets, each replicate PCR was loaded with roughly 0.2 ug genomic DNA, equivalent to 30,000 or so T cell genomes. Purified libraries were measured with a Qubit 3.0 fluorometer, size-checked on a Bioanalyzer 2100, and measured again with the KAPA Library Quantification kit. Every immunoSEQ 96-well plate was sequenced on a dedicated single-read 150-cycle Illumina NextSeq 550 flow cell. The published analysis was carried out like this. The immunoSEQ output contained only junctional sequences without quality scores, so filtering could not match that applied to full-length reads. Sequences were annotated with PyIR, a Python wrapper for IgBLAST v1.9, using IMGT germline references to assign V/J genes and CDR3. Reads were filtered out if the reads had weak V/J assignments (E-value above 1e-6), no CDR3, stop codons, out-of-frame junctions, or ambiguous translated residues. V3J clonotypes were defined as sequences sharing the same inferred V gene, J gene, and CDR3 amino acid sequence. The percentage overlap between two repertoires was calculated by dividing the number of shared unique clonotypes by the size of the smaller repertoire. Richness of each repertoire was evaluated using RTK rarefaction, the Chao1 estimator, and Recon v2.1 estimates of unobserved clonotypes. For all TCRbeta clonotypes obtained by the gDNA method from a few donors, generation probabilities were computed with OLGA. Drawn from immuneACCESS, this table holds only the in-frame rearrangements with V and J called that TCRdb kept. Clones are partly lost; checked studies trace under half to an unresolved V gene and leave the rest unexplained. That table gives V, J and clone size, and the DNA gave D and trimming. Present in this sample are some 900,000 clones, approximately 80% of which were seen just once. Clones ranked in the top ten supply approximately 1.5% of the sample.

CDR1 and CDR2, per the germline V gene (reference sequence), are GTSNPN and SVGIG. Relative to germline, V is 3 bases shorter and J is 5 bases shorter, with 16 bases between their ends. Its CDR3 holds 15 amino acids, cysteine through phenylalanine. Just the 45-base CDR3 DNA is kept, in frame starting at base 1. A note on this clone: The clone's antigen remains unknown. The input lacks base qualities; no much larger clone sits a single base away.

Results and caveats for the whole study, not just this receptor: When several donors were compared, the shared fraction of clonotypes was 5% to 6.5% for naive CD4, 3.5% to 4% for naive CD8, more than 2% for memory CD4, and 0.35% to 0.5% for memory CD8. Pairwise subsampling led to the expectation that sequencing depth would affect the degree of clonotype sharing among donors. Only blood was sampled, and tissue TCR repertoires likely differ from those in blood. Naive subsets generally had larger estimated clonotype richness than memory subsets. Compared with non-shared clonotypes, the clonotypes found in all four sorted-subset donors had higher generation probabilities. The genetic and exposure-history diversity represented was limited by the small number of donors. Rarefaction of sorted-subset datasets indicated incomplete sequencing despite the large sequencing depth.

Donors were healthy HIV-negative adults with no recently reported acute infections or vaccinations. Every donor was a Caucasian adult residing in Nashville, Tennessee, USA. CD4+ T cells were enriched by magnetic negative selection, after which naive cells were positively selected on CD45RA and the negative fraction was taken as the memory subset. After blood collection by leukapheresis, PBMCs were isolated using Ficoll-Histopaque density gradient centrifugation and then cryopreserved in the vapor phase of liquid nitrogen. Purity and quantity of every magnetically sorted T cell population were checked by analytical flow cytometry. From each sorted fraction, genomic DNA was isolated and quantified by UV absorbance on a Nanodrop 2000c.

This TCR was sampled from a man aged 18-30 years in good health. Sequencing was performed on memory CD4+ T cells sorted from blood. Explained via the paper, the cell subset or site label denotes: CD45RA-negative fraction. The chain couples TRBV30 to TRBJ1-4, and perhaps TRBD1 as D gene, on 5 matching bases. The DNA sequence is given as TGTGCCTGGAGAACCTCAGGGCTCTGGAATGAAAAACTGTTTTTT. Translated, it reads CAWRTSGLWNEKLFF.